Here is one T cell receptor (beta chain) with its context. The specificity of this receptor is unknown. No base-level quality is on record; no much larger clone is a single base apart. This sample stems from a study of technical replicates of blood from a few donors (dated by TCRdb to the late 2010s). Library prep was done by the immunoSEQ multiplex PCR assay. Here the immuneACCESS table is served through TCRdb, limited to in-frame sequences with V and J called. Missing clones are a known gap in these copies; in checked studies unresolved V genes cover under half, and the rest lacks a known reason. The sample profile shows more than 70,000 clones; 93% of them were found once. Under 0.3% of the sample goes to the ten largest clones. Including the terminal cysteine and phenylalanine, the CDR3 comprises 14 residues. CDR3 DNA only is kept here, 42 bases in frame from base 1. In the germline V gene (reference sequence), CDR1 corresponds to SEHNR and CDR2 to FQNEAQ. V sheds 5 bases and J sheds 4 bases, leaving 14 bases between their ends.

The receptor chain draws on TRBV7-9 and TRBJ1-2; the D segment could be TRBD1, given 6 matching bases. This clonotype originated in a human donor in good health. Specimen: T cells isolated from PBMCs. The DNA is TGTGCCAGCAGCCTTCCGGGACAAGGCTATGGCTACACCTTC. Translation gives CASSLPGQGYGYTF.